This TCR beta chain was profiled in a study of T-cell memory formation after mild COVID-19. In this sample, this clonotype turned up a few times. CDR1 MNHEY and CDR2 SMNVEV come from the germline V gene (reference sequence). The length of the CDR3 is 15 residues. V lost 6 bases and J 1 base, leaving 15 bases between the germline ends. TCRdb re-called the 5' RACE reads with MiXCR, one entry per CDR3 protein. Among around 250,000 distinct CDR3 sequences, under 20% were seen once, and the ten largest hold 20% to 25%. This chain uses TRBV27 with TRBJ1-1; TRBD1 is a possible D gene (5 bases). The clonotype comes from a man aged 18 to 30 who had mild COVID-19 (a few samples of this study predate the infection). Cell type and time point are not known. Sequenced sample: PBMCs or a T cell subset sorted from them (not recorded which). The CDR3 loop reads CASRISVRANTEAFF. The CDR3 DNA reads TGTGCCAGCAGGATATCTGTCAGGGCGAACACTGAAGCTTTCTTT.